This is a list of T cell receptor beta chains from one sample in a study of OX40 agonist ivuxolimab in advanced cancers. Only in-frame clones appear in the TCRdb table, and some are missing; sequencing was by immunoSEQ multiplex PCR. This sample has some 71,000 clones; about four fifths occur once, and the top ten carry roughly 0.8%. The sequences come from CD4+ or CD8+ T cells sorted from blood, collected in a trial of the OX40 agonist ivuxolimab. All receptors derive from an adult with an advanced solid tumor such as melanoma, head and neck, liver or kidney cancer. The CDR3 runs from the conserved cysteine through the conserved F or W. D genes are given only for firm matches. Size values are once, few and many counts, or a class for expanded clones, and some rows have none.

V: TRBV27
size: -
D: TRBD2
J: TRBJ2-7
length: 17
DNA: TGTGCCAGCAGTTCCTCCGGGACTAGCGGGCCCCCCAACGAGCAGTACTTC
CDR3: CASSSSGTSGPPNEQYF

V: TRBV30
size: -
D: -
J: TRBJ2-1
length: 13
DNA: TGTGCCTGGAGTGTACAGTCCTACAATGAGCAGTTCTTC
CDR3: CAWSVQSYNEQFF

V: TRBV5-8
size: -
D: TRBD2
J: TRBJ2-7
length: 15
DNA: TGTGCCAGCAGCACCTATCTAGCGGGAGGCTACGAGCAGTACTTC
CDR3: CASSTYLAGGYEQYF

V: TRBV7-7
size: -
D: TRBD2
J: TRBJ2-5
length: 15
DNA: TGTGCCAGCAGTTCGACTAGCGGGAGTACGGAGACCCAGTACTTC
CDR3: CASSSTSGSTETQYF

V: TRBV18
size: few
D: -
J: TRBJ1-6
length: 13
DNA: TGTGCCAGCTCAGGCCAGGCCAATTCACCCCTCCACTTT
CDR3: CASSGQANSPLHF

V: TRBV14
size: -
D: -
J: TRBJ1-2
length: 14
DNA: TGTGCCAGCAGCCAAGAGGCGGCCTCTGGTGGCTACACCTTC
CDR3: CASSQEAASGGYTF

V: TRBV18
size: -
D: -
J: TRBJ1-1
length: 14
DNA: TGTGCCAGCTCATCTGGAGGTAAGAACACTGAAGCTTTCTTT
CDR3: CASSSGGKNTEAFF

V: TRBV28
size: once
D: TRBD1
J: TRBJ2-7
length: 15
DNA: TGTGCCAGCAGTTCCCACGACAGGGCTTCGTACGAGCAGTACTTC
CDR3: CASSSHDRASYEQYF

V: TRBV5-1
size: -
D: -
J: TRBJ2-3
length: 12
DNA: TGCGCCAGCAGCTTGGATGGAGATACGCAGTATTTT
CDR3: CASSLDGDTQYF

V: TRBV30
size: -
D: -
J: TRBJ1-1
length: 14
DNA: TGTGCCTGGAGTGACTCCGGGGGCGACACTGAAGCTTTCTTT
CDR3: CAWSDSGGDTEAFF

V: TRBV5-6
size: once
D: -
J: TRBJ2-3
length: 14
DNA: TGTGCCAGCAGCTTGGATGGAGGGGCAGATACGCAGTATTTT
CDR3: CASSLDGGADTQYF

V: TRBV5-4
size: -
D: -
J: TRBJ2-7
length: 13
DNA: TGTGCCAGCAGCTCGGACTTTTCCTACGAGCAGTACTTC
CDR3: CASSSDFSYEQYF

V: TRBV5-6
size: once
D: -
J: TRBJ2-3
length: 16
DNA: TGTGCCAGCAGTCCGCAAAACCGAGGGGTGAAAGATACGCAGTATTTT
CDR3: CASSPQNRGVKDTQYF

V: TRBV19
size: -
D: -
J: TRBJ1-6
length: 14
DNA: TGTGCCAGTGCCCGGACCAAGTATAATTCACCCCTCCACTTT
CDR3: CASARTKYNSPLHF

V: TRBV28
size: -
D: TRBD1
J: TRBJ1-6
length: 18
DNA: TGTGCCAGCAGTTTATTTCCTCCGACAGGGCAGAAAAATTCACCCCTCCACTTT
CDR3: CASSLFPPTGQKNSPLHF

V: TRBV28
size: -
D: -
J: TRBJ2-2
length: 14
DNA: TGTGCCAGCAGTTTACTTAGGGTGACCGGGGAGCTGTTTTTT
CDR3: CASSLLRVTGELFF

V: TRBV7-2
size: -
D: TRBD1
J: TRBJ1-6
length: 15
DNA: TGTGCCAGCAGCTTGAGGGGGCGAGATAATTCACCCCTCCACTTT
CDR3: CASSLRGRDNSPLHF

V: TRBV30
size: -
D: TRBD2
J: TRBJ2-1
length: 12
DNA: TGTGCCTGGCGGGAGGGGATGGATGAGCAGTTCTTC
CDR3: CAWREGMDEQFF

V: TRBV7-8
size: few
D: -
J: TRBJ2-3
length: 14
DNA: TGTGCCAGCAGCTCTAGCTCTAGCACAGATACGCAGTATTTT
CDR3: CASSSSSSTDTQYF

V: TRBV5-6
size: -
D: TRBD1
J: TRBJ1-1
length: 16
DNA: TGTGCCAGCAGCTTCGGGACAGCAAAGATGAACACTGAAGCTTTCTTT
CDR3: CASSFGTAKMNTEAFF

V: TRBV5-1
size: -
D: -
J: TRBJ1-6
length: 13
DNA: TGCGCCAGCAGCTTGGGGGACGGCTCACCCCTCCACTTT
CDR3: CASSLGDGSPLHF

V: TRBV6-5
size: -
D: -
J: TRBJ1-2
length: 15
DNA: TGTGCCAGCAGATTCACTTGGCGGGGGGAATATGGCTACACCTTC
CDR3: CASRFTWRGEYGYTF

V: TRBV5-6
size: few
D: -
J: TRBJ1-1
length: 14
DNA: TGTGCCAGCAGCCGGCAGGGGCCCTGGACTGAAGCTTTCTTT
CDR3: CASSRQGPWTEAFF

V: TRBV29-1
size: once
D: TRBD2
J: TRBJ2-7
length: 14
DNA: TGCAGCGTGGGGGCGGCGGGGGGGCTCTACGAGCAGTACTTC
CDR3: CSVGAAGGLYEQYF

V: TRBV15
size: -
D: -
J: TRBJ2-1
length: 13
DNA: TGTGCCACCAGCAGCGAACCGACAGGAAGGCAGTTCTTC
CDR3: CATSSEPTGRQFF

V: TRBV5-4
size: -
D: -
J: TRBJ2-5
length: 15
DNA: TGTGCCAGCAGCTTTGGGCAAGCGCCCCAAGAGACCCAGTACTTC
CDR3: CASSFGQAPQETQYF

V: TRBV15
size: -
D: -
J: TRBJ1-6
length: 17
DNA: TGTGCCACCAGCCCAGGTGGGGGGCTATTAAATAATTCACCCCTCCACTTT
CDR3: CATSPGGGLLNNSPLHF

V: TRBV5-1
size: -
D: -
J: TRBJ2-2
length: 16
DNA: TGCGCCAGCAGCCCGGCAGGGGTGCGGAACACCGGGGAGCTGTTTTTT
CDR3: CASSPAGVRNTGELFF

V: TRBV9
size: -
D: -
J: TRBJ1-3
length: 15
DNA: TGTGCCAGCAGCGTAGGAGGGACCTCTGGAAACACCATATATTTT
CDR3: CASSVGGTSGNTIYF

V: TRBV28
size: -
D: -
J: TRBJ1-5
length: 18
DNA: TGTGCCAGCAGTTTGGATGTCCCGACGGACTATAGCAATCAGCCCCAGCATTTT
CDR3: CASSLDVPTDYSNQPQHF

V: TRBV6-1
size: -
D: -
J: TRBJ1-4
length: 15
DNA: TGTGCCAGCAGTCAAAAGTTACAGAATCCTGAAAAACTGTTTTTT
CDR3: CASSQKLQNPEKLFF

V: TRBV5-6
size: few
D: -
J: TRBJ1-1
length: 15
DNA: TGTGCCAGCAGCTTTTTTGCAGGGCGGGGGCCTGAAGCTTTCTTT
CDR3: CASSFFAGRGPEAFF

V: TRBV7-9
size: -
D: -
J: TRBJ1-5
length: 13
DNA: TGTGCCAGCAGCCGCGAAAGGGCCCAACCCCAGCATTTT
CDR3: CASSRERAQPQHF

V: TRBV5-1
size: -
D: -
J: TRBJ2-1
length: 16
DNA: TGCGCCAGCAGCTTGGAGCCGGGGGCTAGCTACAATGAGCAGTTCTTC
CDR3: CASSLEPGASYNEQFF

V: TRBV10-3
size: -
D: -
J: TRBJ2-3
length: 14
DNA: TGTGCCACCACCAGGGGTGGGGGCACAGATACGCAGTATTTT
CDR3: CATTRGGGTDTQYF

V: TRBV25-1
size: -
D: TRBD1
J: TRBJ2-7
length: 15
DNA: TGTGCCAGCAGTGAATGGGACAGGGGTGACCACGAGCAGTACTTC
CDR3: CASSEWDRGDHEQYF

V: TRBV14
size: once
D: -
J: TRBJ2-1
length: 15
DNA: TGTGCCAGCAGCCCTAAAGAAGGGGTTAGAGATGAGCAGTTCTTC
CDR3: CASSPKEGVRDEQFF

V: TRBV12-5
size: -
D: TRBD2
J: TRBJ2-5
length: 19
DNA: TGTGCTAGTGGTTTGGTACGGGATGGGCTAGCGGGAGGAAAAGAGACCCAGTACTTC
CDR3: CASGLVRDGLAGGKETQYF

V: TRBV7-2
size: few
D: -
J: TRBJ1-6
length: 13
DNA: TGTGCCAGCAGCTTACAGTATAATTCACCCCTCCACTTT
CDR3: CASSLQYNSPLHF

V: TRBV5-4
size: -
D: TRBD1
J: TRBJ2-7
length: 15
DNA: TGTGCCAGCAGCTTGGTGGGGACAGGCGTCTACGAGCAGTACTTC
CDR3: CASSLVGTGVYEQYF

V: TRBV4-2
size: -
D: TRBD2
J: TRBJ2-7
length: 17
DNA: TGTGCCAGCAGCCAAGATCTAGGGACTACTCCGGGCTACGAGCAGTACTTC
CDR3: CASSQDLGTTPGYEQYF

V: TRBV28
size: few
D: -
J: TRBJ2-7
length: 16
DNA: TGTGCCAGCAGTCCCGCACTGGCAGGATCGTCCTACGAGCAGTACTTC
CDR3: CASSPALAGSSYEQYF

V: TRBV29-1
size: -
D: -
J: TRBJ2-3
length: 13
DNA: TGCAGCGTCAACGGGGGGCCCACAGATACGCAGTATTTT
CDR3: CSVNGGPTDTQYF

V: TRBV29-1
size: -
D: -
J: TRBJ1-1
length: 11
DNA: TGCAGCGTTGATTGGGGGGAGCTAACTTTCTTT
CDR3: CSVDWGELTFF

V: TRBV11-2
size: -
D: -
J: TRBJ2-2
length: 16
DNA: TGTGCCAGCAGCTTAGGTAGAGGGGTTAACACCGGGGAGCTGTTTTTT
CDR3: CASSLGRGVNTGELFF

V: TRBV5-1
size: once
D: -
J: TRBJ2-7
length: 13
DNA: TGCGCCAGCAGCTTGGGCACTAACTACGAGCAGTACTTC
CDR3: CASSLGTNYEQYF

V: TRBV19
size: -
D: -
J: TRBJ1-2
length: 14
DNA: TGTGCCAGTAGTATAACAGGGAACGACTATGGCTACACCTTC
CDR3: CASSITGNDYGYTF

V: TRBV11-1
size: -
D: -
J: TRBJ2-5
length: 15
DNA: TGTGCCAGCAGCTTACTCCCACAGGGCCAAGAGACCCAGTACTTC
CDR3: CASSLLPQGQETQYF

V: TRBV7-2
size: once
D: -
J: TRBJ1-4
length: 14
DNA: TGTGCCAGCAGCTTAGCACAGAGGGTCCAAGGGCTGTTTTTT
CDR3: CASSLAQRVQGLFF

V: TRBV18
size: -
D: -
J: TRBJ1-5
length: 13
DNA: TGTGCCAGCTCGGGGTCCTGGGGCCAGCCCCAGCATTTT
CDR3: CASSGSWGQPQHF

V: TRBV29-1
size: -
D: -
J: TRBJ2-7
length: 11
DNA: TGCAGCGCCCTACGTAACTACGAGCAGTACTTC
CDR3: CSALRNYEQYF

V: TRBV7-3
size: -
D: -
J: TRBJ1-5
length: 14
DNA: TGTGCCAGCAGCCCGACAGGCCCAATCAGCCCCCAGCATTTT
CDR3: CASSPTGPISPQHF

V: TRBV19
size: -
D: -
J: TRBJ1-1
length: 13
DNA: TGTGCCAGCCAACAGAGCCGGGGGACTGAAGCTTTCTTT
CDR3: CASQQSRGTEAFF

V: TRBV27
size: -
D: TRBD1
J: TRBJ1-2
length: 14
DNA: TGTGCCAGCAGTTTAGGGGACAGGGGCTTTGGCTACACCTTC
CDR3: CASSLGDRGFGYTF

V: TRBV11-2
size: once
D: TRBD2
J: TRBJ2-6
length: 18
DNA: TGTGCCAGCAGCTTAGACCGGGGGGGCCTTTCTGGGGCCAACGTCCTGACTTTC
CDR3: CASSLDRGGLSGANVLTF

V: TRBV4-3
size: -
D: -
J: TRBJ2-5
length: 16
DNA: TGCGCCAGCAGCCAAGGAGGGCTCCGGGGGCTTGAGACCCAGTACTTC
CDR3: CASSQGGLRGLETQYF

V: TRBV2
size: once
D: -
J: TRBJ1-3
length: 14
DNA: TGTGCCAGCAAGGTACAGCTCTCTGGAAACACCATATATTTT
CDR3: CASKVQLSGNTIYF

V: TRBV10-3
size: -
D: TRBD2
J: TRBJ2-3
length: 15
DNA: TGTGCCATCAGTGGGACTAGCGGTTTTCAAGATACGCAGTATTTT
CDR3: CAISGTSGFQDTQYF

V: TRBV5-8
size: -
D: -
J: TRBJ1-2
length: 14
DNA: TGTGCCAGCAGCAACGTACAGGGACCCTATGGCTACACCTTC
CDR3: CASSNVQGPYGYTF